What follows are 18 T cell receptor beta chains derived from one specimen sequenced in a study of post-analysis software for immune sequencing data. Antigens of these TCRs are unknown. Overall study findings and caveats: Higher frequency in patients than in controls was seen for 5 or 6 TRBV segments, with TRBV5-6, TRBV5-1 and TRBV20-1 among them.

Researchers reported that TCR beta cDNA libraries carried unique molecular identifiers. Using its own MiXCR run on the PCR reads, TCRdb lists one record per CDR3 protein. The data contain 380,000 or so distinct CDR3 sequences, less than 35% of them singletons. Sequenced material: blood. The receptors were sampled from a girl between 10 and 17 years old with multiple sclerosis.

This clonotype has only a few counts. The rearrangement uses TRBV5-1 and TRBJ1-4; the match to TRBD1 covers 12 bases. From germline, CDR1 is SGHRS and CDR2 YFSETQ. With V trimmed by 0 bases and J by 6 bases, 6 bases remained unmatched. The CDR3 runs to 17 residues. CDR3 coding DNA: TGCGCCAGCAGCTTGGAGGGGACAGGGGGCTCATATGAAAAACTGTTTTTT. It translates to CASSLEGTGGSYEKLFF.

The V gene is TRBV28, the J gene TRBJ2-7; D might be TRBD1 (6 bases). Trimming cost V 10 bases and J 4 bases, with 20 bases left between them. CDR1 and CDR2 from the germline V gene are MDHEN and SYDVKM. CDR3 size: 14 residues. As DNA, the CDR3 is TGTGCCACCCAGCCTCCGACAGGAGGATACGAGCAGTACTTC. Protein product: CATQPPTGGYEQYF. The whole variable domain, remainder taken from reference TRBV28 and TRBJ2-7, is DVKVTQSSRYLVKRTGEKVFLECVQDMDHENMFWYRQDPGLGLRLIYFSYDVKMKEKGDIPEGYSVSREKKERFSLILESASTNQTSMYLCATQPPTGGYEQYFGPGTRLTVT.

The CDR3 loop reads CASSYSGGSPVHF. The CDR3 coding sequence is TGTGCCAGCAGTTACTCGGGGGGCAGCCCCGTCCACTTT. This chain connects TRBV6-5 to TRBJ1-6; a possible D gene is TRBD1 (6 bases). Trimming took 0 bases from V and 17 from J, leaving 14 bases between them. CDR3 length: 13 residues. The germline V gene encodes CDR1 MNHEY and CDR2 SVGAGI.

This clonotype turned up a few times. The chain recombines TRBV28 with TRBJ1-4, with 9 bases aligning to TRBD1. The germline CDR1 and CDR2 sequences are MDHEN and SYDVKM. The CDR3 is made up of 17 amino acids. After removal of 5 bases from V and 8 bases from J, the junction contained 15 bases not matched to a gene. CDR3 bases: TGTGCCAGCAGTCCCCCGGGACAGGGCCGTTCGGTGGAAAAACTGTTTTTT. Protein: CASSPPGQGRSVEKLFF.

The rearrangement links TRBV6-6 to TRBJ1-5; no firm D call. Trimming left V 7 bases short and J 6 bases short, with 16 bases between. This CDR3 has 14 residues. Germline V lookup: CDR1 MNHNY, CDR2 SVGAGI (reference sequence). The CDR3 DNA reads TGTGCCAGCAACTGGGCCAACTCGGGTCAGCCCCAGCATTTT. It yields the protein CASNWANSGQPQHF.

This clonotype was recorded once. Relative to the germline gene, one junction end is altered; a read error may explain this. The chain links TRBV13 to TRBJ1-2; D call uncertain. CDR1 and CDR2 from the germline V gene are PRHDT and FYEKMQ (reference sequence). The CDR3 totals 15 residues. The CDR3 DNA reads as TGTGCCAGCAGCCTAGGAGCAAGGATTTTCTATGGCTACACCTTC. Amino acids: CASSLGARIFYGYTF.

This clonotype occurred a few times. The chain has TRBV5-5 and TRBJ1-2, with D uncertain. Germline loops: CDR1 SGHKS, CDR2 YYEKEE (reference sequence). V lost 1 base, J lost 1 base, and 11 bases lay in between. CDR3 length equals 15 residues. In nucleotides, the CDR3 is TGTGCCAGCAGCTTGATTGGAAGGAATAACTATGGCTACACCTTC. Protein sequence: CASSLIGRNNYGYTF.

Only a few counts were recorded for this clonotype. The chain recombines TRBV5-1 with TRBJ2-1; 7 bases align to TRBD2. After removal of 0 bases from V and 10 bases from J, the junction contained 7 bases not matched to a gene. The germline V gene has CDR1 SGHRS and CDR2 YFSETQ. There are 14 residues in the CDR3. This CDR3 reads CASSLGAGSGEQFF. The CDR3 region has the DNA TGCGCCAGCAGCTTGGGAGCGGGGAGCGGGGAGCAGTTCTTC.

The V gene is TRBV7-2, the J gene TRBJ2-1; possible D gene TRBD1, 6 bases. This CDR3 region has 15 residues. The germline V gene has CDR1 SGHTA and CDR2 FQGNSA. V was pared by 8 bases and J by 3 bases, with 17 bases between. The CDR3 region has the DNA TGTGCCAGCCGCGCAGGGGAAGTGGGCTACAATGAGCAGTTCTTC. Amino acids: CASRAGEVGYNEQFF.

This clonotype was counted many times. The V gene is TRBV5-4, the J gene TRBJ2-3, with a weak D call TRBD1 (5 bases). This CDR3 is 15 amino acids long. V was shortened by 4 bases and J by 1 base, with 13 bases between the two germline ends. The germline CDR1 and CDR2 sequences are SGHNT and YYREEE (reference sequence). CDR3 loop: CASSLQGAGTDTQYF. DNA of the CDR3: TGTGCCAGCAGCCTCCAGGGCGCGGGCACAGATACGCAGTATTTT.

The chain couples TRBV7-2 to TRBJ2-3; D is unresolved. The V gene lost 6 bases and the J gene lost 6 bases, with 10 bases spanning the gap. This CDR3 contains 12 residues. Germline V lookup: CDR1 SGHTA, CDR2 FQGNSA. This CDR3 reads CASSLLLDTQYF. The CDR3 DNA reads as TGTGCCAGCAGTCTCCTATTGGATACGCAGTATTTT. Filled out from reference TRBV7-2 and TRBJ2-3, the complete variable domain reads GAGVSQSPSNKVTEKGKDVELRCDPISGHTALYWYRQSLGQGLEFLIYFQGNSAPDKSGLPSDRFSAERTGGSVSTLTIQRTQQEDSAVYLCASSLLLDTQYFGPGTRLTVL.

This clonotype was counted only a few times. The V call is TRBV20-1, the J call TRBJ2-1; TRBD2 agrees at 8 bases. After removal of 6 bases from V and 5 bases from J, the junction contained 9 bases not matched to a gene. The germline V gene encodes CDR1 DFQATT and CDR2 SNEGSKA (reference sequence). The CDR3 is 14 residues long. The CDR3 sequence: CSASQAGAHNEQFF. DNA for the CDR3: TGCAGTGCCAGCCAAGCGGGGGCCCACAATGAGCAGTTCTTC.

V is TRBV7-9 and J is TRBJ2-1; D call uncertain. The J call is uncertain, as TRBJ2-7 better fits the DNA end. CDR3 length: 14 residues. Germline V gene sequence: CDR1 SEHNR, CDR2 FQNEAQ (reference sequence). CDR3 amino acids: CASSSRTAQYEQYF. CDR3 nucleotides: TGTGCCAGCAGCTCCAGGACGGCCCAATACGAGCAGTACTTC.

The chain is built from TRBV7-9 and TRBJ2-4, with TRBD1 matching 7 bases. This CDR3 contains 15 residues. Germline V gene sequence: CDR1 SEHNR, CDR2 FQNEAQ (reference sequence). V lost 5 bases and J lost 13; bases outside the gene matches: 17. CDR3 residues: CASSATVRGPFQQYF. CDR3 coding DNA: TGTGCCAGCAGCGCGACAGTGAGGGGGCCATTCCAGCAGTACTTC.

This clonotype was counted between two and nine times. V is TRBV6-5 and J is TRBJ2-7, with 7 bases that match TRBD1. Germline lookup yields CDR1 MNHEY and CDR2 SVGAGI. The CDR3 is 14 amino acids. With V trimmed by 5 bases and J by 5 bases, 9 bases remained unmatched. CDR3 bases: TGTGCCAGCAGTCATCAGACAGGGAGCCACGAGCAGTACTTC. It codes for CASSHQTGSHEQYF.

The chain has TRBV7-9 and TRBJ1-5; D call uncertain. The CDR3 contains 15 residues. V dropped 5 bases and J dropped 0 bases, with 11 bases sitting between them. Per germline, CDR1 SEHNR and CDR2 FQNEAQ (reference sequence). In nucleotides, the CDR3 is TGTGCCAGCAGCCCCCTTGGTTATAGCAATCAGCCCCAGCATTTT. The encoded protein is CASSPLGYSNQPQHF.

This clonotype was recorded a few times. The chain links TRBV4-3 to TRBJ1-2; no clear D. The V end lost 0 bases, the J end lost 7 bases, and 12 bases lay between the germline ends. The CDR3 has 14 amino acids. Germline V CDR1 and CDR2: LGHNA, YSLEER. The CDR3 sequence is CASSQEPPLGGYTF. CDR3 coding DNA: TGCGCCAGCAGCCAAGAGCCCCCTTTGGGTGGCTACACCTTC.

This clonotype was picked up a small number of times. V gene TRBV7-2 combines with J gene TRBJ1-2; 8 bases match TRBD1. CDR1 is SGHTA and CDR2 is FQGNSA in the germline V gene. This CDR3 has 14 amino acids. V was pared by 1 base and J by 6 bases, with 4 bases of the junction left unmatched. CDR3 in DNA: TGTGCCAGCAGCTTAGGGACAGGGAACGATGGCTACACCTTC. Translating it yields CASSLGTGNDGYTF.